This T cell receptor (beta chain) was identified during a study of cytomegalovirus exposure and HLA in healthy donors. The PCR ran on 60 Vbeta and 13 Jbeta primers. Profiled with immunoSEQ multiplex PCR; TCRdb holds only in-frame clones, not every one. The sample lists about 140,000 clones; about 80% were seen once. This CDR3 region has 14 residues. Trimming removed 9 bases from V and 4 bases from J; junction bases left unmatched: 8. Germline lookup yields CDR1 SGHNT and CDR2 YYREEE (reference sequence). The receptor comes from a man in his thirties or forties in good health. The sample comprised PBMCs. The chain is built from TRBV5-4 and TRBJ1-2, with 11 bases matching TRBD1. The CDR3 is CATKPGQGGYGYTF. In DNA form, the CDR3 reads TGTGCCACCAAACCGGGACAGGGGGGCTATGGCTACACCTTC.